This record covers a single T cell receptor beta chain. Its antigen is undetermined. The record originates from a study of OX40 agonist ivuxolimab in advanced cancers. Study overall: Patients received the agonistic anti-OX40 (CD134) antibody ivuxolimab. Participants averaged roughly 60 years of age (range about 23 to 80) and were around 85% male.

Sequencing used immunoSEQ multiplex PCR; TCRdb keeps in-frame clones, though not all of them. Altogether some 45,000 clones are present, 86% being singletons, with the ten largest covering around 37%. Whole-study results and caveats: Researchers did not establish what antigens the expanded peripheral T cells target.

Patients with autoimmune history or systemic immunosuppression were excluded. This CDR3 has 12 amino acids. Germline values: CDR1 MNHNS, CDR2 SASEGT. V gave up 5 bases and J gave up 9 bases, with 11 bases separating them. The V gene is TRBV6-1, the J gene TRBJ1-5; D gene unclear. This clonotype was obtained from an adult with an advanced solid tumor such as melanoma, head and neck, liver or kidney cancer. The material was CD4+ or CD8+ T cells sorted from blood, obtained in a trial of the OX40 agonist ivuxolimab. The CDR3 bases are TGTGCCAGCAGTATCCCCGTGATGCCCCAGCATTTT. Translation: CASSIPVMPQHF.